This TCR beta chain was profiled in a study of neoadjuvant anti-PD-1 for oral cavity cancer. Findings of the study overall: Post-nivolumab, blood T cell clonality was significantly elevated in non-responders.

Regarding time point: after neoadjuvant nivolumab, at surgical resection. These oral cavity squamous cell carcinomas were HPV-negative and locally advanced. Analysis of PBMCs was direct, with no culture step. About this clone itself: Its matching antigen is unknown.

Most PBMC samples had 450 to 500 ng input DNA in six replicates. Profiled with immunoSEQ multiplex PCR; TCRdb holds only in-frame clones, not every one. The repertoire holds approximately 9,400 clones, with just over 65% as singletons. The CDR3 extends over 15 amino acids. The germline gives CDR1 MNHNS, CDR2 SASEGT. V gave up 8 bases and J gave up 0 bases; unmatched junction bases: 10. The sequence came from a person aged 35-79 years with oral cavity squamous cell carcinoma. The rearrangement links TRBV6-1 to TRBJ2-7; 7 bases fit TRBD2. This specimen was PBMCs, taken after nivolumab (anti-PD-1) treatment. This CDR3 reads CASGPLGGSSYEQYF. CDR3 nucleotides: TGTGCCAGCGGACCTCTGGGGGGGAGCTCCTACGAGCAGTACTTC.